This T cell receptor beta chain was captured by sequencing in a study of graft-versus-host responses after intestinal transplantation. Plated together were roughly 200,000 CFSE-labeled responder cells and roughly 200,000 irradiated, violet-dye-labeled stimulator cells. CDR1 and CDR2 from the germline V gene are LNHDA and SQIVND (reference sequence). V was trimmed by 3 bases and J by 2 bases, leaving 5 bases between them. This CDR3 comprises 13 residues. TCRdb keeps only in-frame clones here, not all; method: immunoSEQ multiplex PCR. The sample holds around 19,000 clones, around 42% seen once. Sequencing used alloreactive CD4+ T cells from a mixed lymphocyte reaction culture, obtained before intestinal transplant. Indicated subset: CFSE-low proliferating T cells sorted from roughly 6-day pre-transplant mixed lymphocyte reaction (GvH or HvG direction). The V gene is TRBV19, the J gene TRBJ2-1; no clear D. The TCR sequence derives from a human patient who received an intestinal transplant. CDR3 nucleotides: TGTGCCAGTAGTATGCGGACCTACAATGAGCAGTTCTTC. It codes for CASSMRTYNEQFF.